The clone carrying this T cell receptor (beta chain) was detected many times. Its target is unknown. This specimen belongs to a study of regulatory T cells in long-lasting Graves disease. Study conclusions and caveats: Persistent-disease Graves' patients showed less TCR diversity than new cases.

The germline V gene has CDR1 SGHVS and CDR2 FQNEAQ. V lost 5 bases and J 0 bases, leaving 11 bases between the germline ends. The CDR3 is made up of 14 amino acids. The time point denotes: newly diagnosed GD, antithyroid drugs for less than 3 months. The TCR library was made from RNA that had been extracted from PBMCs in TRIzol. Building the TCR beta libraries relied on iRepertoire HTBI primers, and CDR3 regions underwent Arm-PCR. Using its own MiXCR run on the multiplex PCR reads, TCRdb lists one record per CDR3 protein. Here the sample spans about half a million distinct CDR3 sequences, 12% being singletons. These data also featured in a second study, about T cells in Graves' hyperthyroidism and ophthalmopathy. That source reports: Researchers ran a first-round RT-PCR on the TCR CDR3 using the HTBI primer set. Most clonotypes expanded in thyroid above 0.001 were likewise present in blood. Model predictions of ophthalmopathy came a median around 6.5 months before onset.

Material: peripheral blood mononuclear cells (PBMCs), obtained at new diagnosis, from a patient treated with antithyroid drugs. This TCR came from a woman in her twenties or thirties with Graves disease. V usage is TRBV7-8 and J usage is TRBJ2-7; D call uncertain. The chain's CDR3 is CASSPTRRSYEQYF. The CDR3 DNA reads as TGTGCCAGCAGCCCAACACGTCGCTCCTACGAGCAGTACTTC.